The rows below give T cell receptor beta chains drawn from one sample of a study of T cells in Graves' hyperthyroidism and ophthalmopathy. From the multiplex PCR reads, TCRdb called clonotypes with MiXCR, one entry per CDR3 protein. The sample lists under 350,000 distinct CDR3 sequences, about 18% occurring once. The sample comprised blood. The receptors derive from a woman aged 45-65 years with Graves' hyperthyroidism. CDR3s leave out the opening cysteine and the closing phenylalanine or tryptophan. A D gene is named only where the DNA matches it firmly.

J gene	D gene	CDR3 length	V gene	CDR3 protein
TRBJ2-2	.	14	TRBV19	ASSIGAETNTGELF
TRBJ1-2	.	11	TRBV19	ASREGANYGYT
TRBJ1-4	.	11	TRBV7-9	ASRDGGDEKLF
TRBJ2-5	TRBD2	13	TRBV7-9	ASSVSGTSGKKQY
TRBJ1-5	.	10	TRBV3-1	ASSQGIQPQH
TRBJ2-3	.	13	TRBV6-6	ASSYSWGGEDTQY
TRBJ1-1	TRBD1	13	TRBV6-5	ASSYRDSENTEAF
TRBJ2-7	.	13	TRBV2	ASSQGWGYAYEQY
TRBJ2-2	.	13	TRBV5-1	ASTMGTVNTGELF
TRBJ1-2	.	10	TRBV7-9	ASTLGNYGHT
TRBJ2-2	.	11	TRBV18	ASSPQNTGELF
TRBJ2-1	.	11	TRBV27	ASSLSPNFEQF
TRBJ2-5	.	13	TRBV4-1	ASSQELGARETQS
TRBJ2-5	.	12	TRBV30	AWSLGQAAETQY
TRBJ1-1	.	11	TRBV19	ASSMWGNTEAF
TRBJ2-7	.	16	TRBV3-1	ASSSPSGHPGAAYEQY
TRBJ1-2	TRBD1	13	TRBV13	ASSLFGTGRYGYT
TRBJ1-6	TRBD1	12	TRBV7-3	ASSSTGPQSPLH
TRBJ2-5	.	12	TRBV12-3/TRBV12-4	ASGGPNNQETQY
TRBJ2-1	TRBD2	14	TRBV18	ASSETGLAGDNEQF
TRBJ2-1	TRBD1	13	TRBV5-1	ASSLEQGDYNEQF
TRBJ1-1	.	12	TRBV11-1	ASAFGGAITEAF
TRBJ1-6	.	12	TRBV7-3	ASSLNGERSPLH
TRBJ1-3	.	13	TRBV20-1	SARDPGGRGNTIY
TRBJ2-5	.	11	TRBV6-5	ASSYSGRETQY
TRBJ2-5	TRBD1	14	TRBV20-1	SASGPRGPPQETQY
TRBJ1-2	TRBD1	10	TRBV28	ASIGTDYGYT
TRBJ2-5	.	13	TRBV5-4	ASTLRAEPQETQY
TRBJ1-6	.	10	TRBV6-5	ASSNGPSPLH
TRBJ2-1	TRBD2	13	TRBV4-2	ASSQLGGRASEQF
TRBJ2-2	.	11	TRBV5-6	ASSWGYAGELF
TRBJ2-1	TRBD2	14	TRBV2	ASSEMASGSYNEQF
TRBJ1-6	.	12	TRBV6-1	ASSRQLYNSPLH
TRBJ1-2	TRBD1	14	TRBV19	ASSSHMGQVNYGYT
TRBJ2-3	.	10	TRBV19	ASRTSSDTQY
TRBJ1-2	.	11	TRBV12-3/TRBV12-4	ASSPPTGYGYT
TRBJ2-3	.	13	TRBV5-1	ASRSGLGATDTQY
TRBJ1-2	.	12	TRBV6-1	ASSESDPGSSYT
TRBJ2-7	.	11	TRBV11-2	ASSPGPSYEQY
TRBJ2-1	TRBD2	14	TRBV9	ASSVGLAGVHNEQF
TRBJ2-5	TRBD2	15	TRBV10-3	AIRSTLAGGPGETQY
TRBJ2-5	TRBD2	13	TRBV5-1	ASSGLAGLQETQY
TRBJ2-1	TRBD2	17	TRBV3-1	ASSQDLGGSGVGYNEQF
TRBJ2-2	.	13	TRBV10-2	ASSGGPLNTGELF
TRBJ2-1	TRBD2	14	TRBV20-1	SARPTSGRANNEQF
TRBJ1-2	.	11	TRBV5-6	ASSVVHMGGYT
TRBJ2-5	.	13	TRBV10-3	AISELLADQETQY
TRBJ2-7	TRBD2	12	TRBV20-1	SARISGSSYEQY
TRBJ2-7	.	12	TRBV12-3/TRBV12-4	ASSLTGPTIGQY
TRBJ2-5	TRBD1	13	TRBV7-9	ASSAPTGGTETQY
TRBJ1-3	TRBD1	12	TRBV28	ASRTGGPGNTIY
TRBJ2-5	.	11	TRBV28	ASTTYGGMTQY